The 12 T cell receptor beta chains listed next were all sequenced from one sample in a study of cytomegalovirus exposure and HLA in healthy donors. Both 60 Vbeta primers and 13 Jbeta primers went into the PCR. TCRdb keeps only in-frame clones here, not all; method: immunoSEQ multiplex PCR. The sample lists around 100,000 clones; over 60% were seen once. Specimen: PBMCs. These TCRs come from a woman aged 30 to 39 in good health and CMV-seronegative.

The V and J genes are TRBV9 and TRBJ2-1; D gene unclear. Trimming took off 4 bases at V and 7 bases at J, with 18 bases between the two ends. Germline values: CDR1 SGDLS, CDR2 YYNGEE. The CDR3 spans 15 residues. The chain's CDR3 is CASSRPPGGGNEQFF. In DNA form, the CDR3 reads TGTGCCAGCAGCCGCCCCCCCGGCGGCGGTAATGAGCAGTTCTTC.

V gene TRBV7-8 combines with J gene TRBJ2-5, with TRBD2 identical over 8 bases. The CDR3 consists of 13 residues. Germline CDR1 is SGHVS and CDR2 is FQNEAQ. With V trimmed by 5 bases and J by 13 bases, 12 bases remained unmatched. The CDR3 nucleotides read TGTGCCAGCAGCCCGGGGGGGGCGCAGGGCTTGTACTTC. Amino acid sequence: CASSPGGAQGLYF.

V is TRBV15 and J is TRBJ2-1, with 10 nucleotides matching TRBD2. Per the germline V gene, CDR1 is LNHNV and CDR2 is YYDKDF (reference sequence). The junction had 7 bases not matched to a gene; V was cut back by 8 bases and J by 3 bases. The CDR3 runs to 15 residues. CDR3 sequence reads: CATRAASGSYNEQFF. The CDR3 DNA reads TGTGCCACCCGAGCCGCTAGCGGGAGCTACAATGAGCAGTTCTTC.

The V and J genes are TRBV28 and TRBJ2-7, with 8 bases that match TRBD1. The V segment lost 3 bases and the J segment 3 bases; nucleotides outside the gene matches: 10. CDR1 and CDR2 (germline): MDHEN, SYDVKM. This CDR3 contains 16 residues. Here the CDR3 reads CASSLVPTGVGYEQYF. The CDR3 region has the DNA TGTGCCAGCAGTTTGGTTCCGACAGGGGTCGGCTACGAGCAGTACTTC.

The V gene is TRBV9, the J gene TRBJ1-1; D not resolved. The length of the CDR3 is 13 residues. Germline V gene lookup returns CDR1 SGDLS and CDR2 YYNGEE. V was trimmed by 0 bases and J by 5 bases, leaving 8 bases between them. The CDR3 spells CASSVEQSTEAFF. As DNA, the CDR3 is TGTGCCAGCAGCGTAGAACAGTCGACTGAAGCTTTCTTT.

The chain links TRBV27 to TRBJ2-7; the match to TRBD1 covers 12 bases. This CDR3 region has 17 residues. Germline assignment: CDR1 MNHEY and CDR2 SMNVEV (reference sequence). V was pared by 6 bases and J by 9 bases, with 18 bases of the junction left unmatched. CDR3 nucleotide sequence: TGTGCCAGCAGCCTAATAAATCCGGGACAGGGGGCTGTGGTGCAGTACTTC. Translating gives CASSLINPGQGAVVQYF.

The genes are TRBV11-2 and TRBJ2-7; TRBD2 matches at 15 bases. This CDR3 is 15 amino acids long. The germline V gene has CDR1 SGHAT and CDR2 FQNNGV. Trimming at V came to 8 bases and at J to 3 bases, leaving 5 bases not matched to a gene. CDR3 in amino acids: CASLVGLAGGYEQYF. CDR3 DNA sequence: TGTGCCAGCTTAGTGGGACTAGCGGGAGGCTACGAGCAGTACTTC.

V and J are TRBV7-2 and TRBJ2-7, with D perhaps matching TRBD1 (5 bases). This CDR3 has 14 amino acids. CDR1 and CDR2 from the germline V gene are SGHTA and FQGNSA. V was clipped by 7 bases and J by 0 bases, with 13 bases between them. The CDR3 bases are TGTGCCAGCACCCAAAGGGGATACTCCTACGAGCAGTACTTC. Encoded protein: CASTQRGYSYEQYF.

This chain connects TRBV6-5 to TRBJ1-5, with TRBD1 matching over 8 bases. V gave up 7 bases and J gave up 6 bases; unmatched junction bases: 5. This CDR3 is 13 amino acids long. Germline V gene data show CDR1 as MNHEY and CDR2 as SVGAGI. CDR3 loop: CASKDRVGQPQHF. The CDR3 DNA follows: TGTGCCAGCAAGGACAGGGTGGGTCAGCCCCAGCATTTT.

This clone was counted between two and nine times. The chain links TRBV28 to TRBJ1-5; 9 nucleotides align to TRBD1. The CDR3 spans 15 residues. The V gene end was trimmed by 6 bases and the J gene end by 7 bases; junction bases not matched to a gene: 10. The germline gives CDR1 MDHEN, CDR2 SYDVKM. The CDR3 here is CASSSTGGAWQPQHF. Written as DNA, the CDR3 is TGTGCCAGCAGCTCTACAGGGGGCGCCTGGCAGCCCCAGCATTTT.

This chain joins TRBV19 and TRBJ1-4, with 9 bases lining up with TRBD1. From germline, CDR1 is LNHDA and CDR2 SQIVND (reference sequence). Unmatched junction bases numbered 5, after V lost 6 bases and J lost 6 bases. CDR3 length: 14 residues. The CDR3 DNA is TGTGCCAGTAGCCCGACAGGGGGAGATGAAAAACTGTTTTTT. Protein sequence: CASSPTGGDEKLFF.

This sequence joins TRBV30 and TRBJ2-7, with TRBD1 identical over 10 bases. CDR3 size: 14 residues. CDR1 is GTSNPN, CDR2 SVGIG, per germline (reference sequence). V gave up 3 bases and J gave up 3 bases; unmatched junction bases: 5. DNA for the CDR3: TGTGCCTGGAGCGCGGACAGGGGGTTCTACGAGCAGTACTTC. Protein: CAWSADRGFYEQYF.